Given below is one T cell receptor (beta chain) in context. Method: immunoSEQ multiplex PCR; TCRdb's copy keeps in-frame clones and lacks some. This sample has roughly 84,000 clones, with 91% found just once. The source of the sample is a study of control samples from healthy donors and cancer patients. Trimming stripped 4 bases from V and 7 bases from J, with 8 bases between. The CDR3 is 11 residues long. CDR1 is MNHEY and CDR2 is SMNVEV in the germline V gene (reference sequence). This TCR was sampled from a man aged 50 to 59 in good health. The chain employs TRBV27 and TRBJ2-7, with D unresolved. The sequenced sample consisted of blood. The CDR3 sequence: CASSSLGEQYF. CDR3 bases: TGTGCCAGCAGTTCCTTGGGGGAGCAGTACTTC.